Listed here are 24 T cell receptor beta chains from one sample, sequenced in a study of tumor-infiltrating lymphocytes in localized non-small cell lung cancer. TCRdb keeps only in-frame clones here, not all; method: immunoSEQ multiplex PCR. The sample consists of about 24,000 clones, roughly three fifths of them appearing once. Specimen: lung tumor tissue. The receptors originated from a human donor with non-small cell lung cancer.

The J gene is TRBJ2-1, the V gene TRBV18; D remains unclear. This CDR3 has 14 amino acids. V was shortened by 3 bases and J by 4 bases, with 10 bases between the two germline ends. Germline V CDR1 and CDR2: KGHSH, LQKENI. CDR3 protein: CASSPSTVYNEQFF. The DNA of the CDR3 is TGTGCCAGCTCACCGTCGACTGTATACAATGAGCAGTTCTTC.

This clone came up a few times. The chain recombines TRBV21-1 with TRBJ1-5; the table gives TRBD1 as D, unverified against the DNA. TRBV21-1 is annotated as a pseudogene. The CDR3 totals 17 residues. The chain's CDR3 is CASSKRRGIRSNQPQHF. Here the CDR3 DNA reads TGTGCCAGCAGCAAACGAAGGGGGATCAGAAGCAATCAGCCCCAGCATTTT.

CDR3 sequence reads: CASSPWLPGGTYNEQFF. CDR3 nucleotide sequence: TGTGCCAGCAGCCCTTGGCTGCCTGGAGGGACGTACAATGAGCAGTTCTTC. The chain recombines TRBV7-2 with TRBJ2-1, with a weak D call TRBD2 (6 bases). This CDR3 has 17 amino acids. Germline CDR1 and CDR2: SGHTA and FQGNSA. Trimming pared 5 bases from V and 4 bases from J, leaving 21 bases between.

This clone was recorded once. The chain combines TRBV4-1 with TRBJ2-3; 7 nucleotides agree with TRBD2. Per germline, CDR1 MGHRA and CDR2 YSYEKL. The CDR3 has 16 residues. Trimming took 4 bases from V and 2 from J; bases not matched to a gene: 9. The CDR3 sequence is CASSPGTNAITDTQYF. The CDR3 nucleotides are TGCGCCAGCAGCCCCGGGACTAACGCCATCACAGATACGCAGTATTTT.

CDR3 bases: TGTGCCAGCAGTGGAGCAGCCGCCATGAACACTGAAGCTTTCTTT. Protein product: CASSGAAAMNTEAFF. V gene TRBV25-1 combines with J gene TRBJ1-1; D remains ambiguous. This CDR3 spans 15 amino acids. The V and J ends lost 4 bases and 0 bases respectively, with 12 bases between them. The germline gives CDR1 MGHDK, CDR2 SYGVNS.

This clone has more than one count but fewer than ten. This rearrangement joins TRBV10-3 to TRBJ1-2; D gene ambiguous. The germline CDR1 and CDR2 sequences are ENHRY and SYGVKD. The V end lost 4 bases, the J end lost 4 bases, and 7 bases lay between the germline ends. The CDR3 loop spans 12 amino acids. This CDR3 reads CAISGISYGYTF. CDR3 bases: TGTGCCATCAGTGGTATTAGCTATGGCTACACCTTC.

The chain recombines TRBV15 with TRBJ2-7; D is unclear. Between the trimmed V and J ends, which lost 1 base and 7 bases, there was a span of 20 bases. The CDR3 length is 16 residues. Germline-derived CDR1 and CDR2 are LNHNV and YYDKDF (reference sequence). CDR3 residues: CATSRGLDPLEGEQYF. The DNA for the CDR3 is TGTGCCACCAGCAGAGGCCTCGACCCCCTTGAAGGAGAGCAGTACTTC.

The CDR3 protein is CAISSGTSGTDEQFF. The CDR3 DNA follows: TGTGCCATCAGTTCCGGGACTAGCGGGACCGATGAGCAGTTCTTC. The V call is TRBV10-3, the J call TRBJ2-1; 13 bases fit TRBD2. With V trimmed by 5 bases and J by 8 bases, 6 bases remained unmatched. Germline values: CDR1 ENHRY, CDR2 SYGVKD. The CDR3 is made up of 15 amino acids.

The CDR3 DNA follows: TGTGCCAGCAGCGTAAACAGGGTTGACACCATATATTTT. Amino acid sequence: CASSVNRVDTIYF. The gene calls are TRBV7-2 and TRBJ1-3; D perhaps matches TRBD1 (6 bases). The CDR3 extends over 13 amino acids. Trimming left V 5 bases short and J 8 bases short, with 13 bases between. Per germline, CDR1 SGHTA and CDR2 FQGNSA.

This chain uses TRBV6-5 with TRBJ1-2, with D perhaps matching TRBD1 (5 bases). Germline V gene data show CDR1 as MNHEY and CDR2 as SVGAGI. The CDR3 spans 12 residues. Trimming left V 10 bases short and J 5 bases short, with 14 bases between. The DNA of the CDR3 is TGTGCCACCACAACAGGCGAATATGGCTACACCTTC. Its protein product is CATTTGEYGYTF.

V and J are TRBV28 and TRBJ2-7; TRBD2 matches at 8 bases. This CDR3 contains 15 residues. Germline assignment: CDR1 MDHEN and CDR2 SYDVKM. V dropped 4 bases and J dropped 0; count of bases not matched to a gene: 5. CDR3 sequence (DNA): TGTGCCAGCAGTTCTCTAGCGGGTGTCTCCTACGAGCAGTACTTC. Protein: CASSSLAGVSYEQYF.

The V gene is TRBV11-3, the J gene TRBJ2-6; D ambiguous. In germline, CDR1 is SGHNT, CDR2 YENEEA. The CDR3 is 15 amino acids. The V and J ends lost 5 bases and 0 bases respectively, with 8 bases between them. The CDR3 sequence is CASSRLVSGANVLTF. The CDR3 region has the DNA TGTGCCAGCAGCCGACTGGTCTCTGGGGCCAACGTCCTGACTTTC.

The J gene is TRBJ2-5, the V gene TRBV21-1; TRBD2, the D gene given by the table, was not confirmed from the DNA. TRBV21-1 is classified as a pseudogene. CDR3 size: 12 residues. The CDR3 coding sequence is TGTGCCAGCAGCAAAAGCCGAGAGGCCCAGTACTTC. Residues: CASSKSREAQYF.

The chain is built from TRBV5-6 and TRBJ2-7, with unresolved D. Trimming removed 2 bases from V and 3 bases from J, with 12 bases in between. The germline V gene encodes CDR1 SGHDT and CDR2 YYEEEE. The CDR3 is 14 residues long. This chain's CDR3 is CASSLTQAYYEQYF. The CDR3 DNA sequence: TGTGCCAGCAGCTTAACGCAGGCCTACTACGAGCAGTACTTC.

This chain connects TRBV7-7 to TRBJ2-1; D is unresolved. The V end was cut by 5 bases, the J end by 2 bases, with 7 bases between. The CDR3 length is 13 residues. Germline values: CDR1 SSHAT, CDR2 FNYEAQ (reference sequence). The CDR3 loop reads CASSPGTYNEQFF. The CDR3 DNA is TGTGCCAGCAGCCCTGGTACCTACAATGAGCAGTTCTTC.

The genes are TRBV18 and TRBJ1-1; the D is unclear. This CDR3 is 15 amino acids long. The germline CDR1 and CDR2 sequences are KGHSH and LQKENI. V was trimmed by 5 bases and J by 3 bases, leaving 16 bases between them. The CDR3 sequence: CASSSGPESDTEAFF. The CDR3 coding sequence is TGTGCCAGCTCATCCGGGCCCGAATCCGACACTGAAGCTTTCTTT.

The J gene is TRBJ1-3, the V gene TRBV7-2; D not certain. Between the trimmed V and J ends, which lost 3 bases and 2 bases, there was a span of 8 bases. Per germline, CDR1 SGHTA and CDR2 FQGNSA. The CDR3 is 14 residues long. Here the CDR3 DNA reads TGTGCCAGCAGCTTCTGGCAGGCTGGAAACACCATATATTTT. Residues: CASSFWQAGNTIYF.

In its sample, this clone was seen a few times. The same CDR3 can be traced to other DNA sequences in this sample. This chain links TRBV29-1 with TRBJ2-1; D gene uncertain. The CDR3 has 11 amino acids. The germline V gene has CDR1 SQVTM and CDR2 ANQGSEA. Trimming removed 2 bases from V and 4 bases from J, with 3 bases in between. The CDR3 nucleotides read TGCAGCGTTGAAATATACAATGAGCAGTTCTTC. Amino acid sequence: CSVEIYNEQFF.

The V gene is TRBV9, the J gene TRBJ2-3; 7 positions agree with TRBD2. The trim removed 4 bases at V and 2 bases at J, leaving 13 bases unmatched. CDR1 and CDR2 from the germline V gene are SGDLS and YYNGEE. The CDR3 covers 17 residues. The CDR3 DNA is TGTGCCAGCAGCTTGACTAGCAGCCGGGGATTCACAGATACGCAGTATTTT. As protein: CASSLTSSRGFTDTQYF.

Written as DNA, the CDR3 is TGTGCCAGTAGGCAAGGGACAGCCAATGAGCAGTTCTTC. This encodes CASRQGTANEQFF. The chain links TRBV19 to TRBJ2-1; 7 bases line up with TRBD1. Germline V lookup: CDR1 LNHDA, CDR2 SQIVND (reference sequence). This CDR3 has 13 residues. V dropped 6 bases and J dropped 6; count of bases not matched to a gene: 5.

This clone showed up just a few times. V usage is TRBV4-2 and J usage is TRBJ1-5; D call uncertain. Trimming took off 1 base at V and 7 bases at J, with 8 bases between the two ends. The CDR3 runs 13 residues. Germline V gene lookup returns CDR1 LGHNA and CDR2 YNFKEQ. DNA for the CDR3: TGTGCCAGCAGCCAAGTCCGAGGGCAGCCCCAGCATTTT. It encodes CASSQVRGQPQHF.

The chain carries TRBV2 and TRBJ2-2; D is possibly TRBD1 or TRBD2 (5 bases each). Germline CDR1 and CDR2: SNHLY and FYNNEI. Deletions cut 1 base from V and 7 bases from J, with 7 bases between. This CDR3 spans 13 amino acids. CDR3: CASSEGGNGELFF. The CDR3 DNA sequence: TGTGCCAGCAGTGAAGGGGGGAACGGGGAGCTGTTTTTT.

This chain connects TRBV14 to TRBJ2-7; 8 bases align to TRBD2. In germline, CDR1 is SGHDN, CDR2 FVKESK. The CDR3 has 12 residues. Trimming at V came to 6 bases and at J to 6 bases, leaving 4 bases not matched to a gene. For the CDR3, the DNA is TGTGCCAGCAGTCCGGGGGGGGGCGAGCAGTACTTC. Translating gives CASSPGGGEQYF. Using reference TRBV14 and TRBJ2-7 for the parts outside the CDR3, the full variable domain is EAGVTQFPSHSVIEKGQTVTLRCDPISGHDNLYWYRRVMGKEIKFLLHFVKESKQDESGMPNNRFLAERTGGTYSTLKVQPAELEDSGVYFCASSPGGGEQYFGPGTRLTVT.

This clone was counted a single time. This chain links TRBV5-6 with TRBJ2-7; TRBD2 aligns across 7 bases. Looked up from germline, CDR1 is SGHDT and CDR2 is YYEEEE. CDR3 length equals 15 residues. Trimming removed 4 bases from V and 2 bases from J; junction bases left unmatched: 9. DNA of the CDR3: TGTGCCAGCAGCCCAGGACTAGGACATACCTACGAGCAGTACTTC. It yields the protein CASSPGLGHTYEQYF.